A single sample gave rise to the 15 T cell receptor beta chains below, sequenced in a study of control samples from healthy donors and cancer patients. The table came from immunoSEQ multiplex PCR; TCRdb's copy has only in-frame clones and leaves some out. The repertoire holds 95,000 to 150,000 clones, with about 88% as singletons. Sequenced sample: blood. The receptors stem from a man between 18 and 35 years old in good health.

V is TRBV15 and J is TRBJ2-1; D is possibly TRBD2 (6 bases). Germline V gene lookup returns CDR1 LNHNV and CDR2 YYDKDF (reference sequence). V dropped 5 bases and J dropped 6 bases, with 17 bases sitting between them. The CDR3 contains 15 residues. The CDR3 nucleotides are TGTGCCACCAGCGATTCGGGCTTAGCGGTCAATGAGCAGTTCTTC. Its protein product is CATSDSGLAVNEQFF.

The table lists this clone with a few counts. This chain uses TRBV6-5 with TRBJ1-6; 7 nucleotides line up with TRBD1. Germline V gene sequence: CDR1 MNHEY, CDR2 SVGAGI. The CDR3 runs to 15 residues. Trimming at V came to 2 bases and at J to 3 bases, leaving 1 base not matched to a gene. The CDR3 is CASSYTGVYNSPLHF. The CDR3 DNA follows: TGTGCCAGCAGTTACACAGGGGTCTATAATTCACCCCTCCACTTT.

The chain links TRBV4-1 to TRBJ1-5, with 7 positions matching TRBD1. The length of the CDR3 is 17 residues. Looked up from germline, CDR1 is MGHRA and CDR2 is YSYEKL. V trimming: 2 bases; J trimming: 5 bases; junction bases outside the gene matches: 12. The DNA for the CDR3 is TGCGCCAGCAGCCAACCCTTGGGACAGAGGCATGATCAGCCCCAGCATTTT. Translated, it gives CASSQPLGQRHDQPQHF.

The V gene is TRBV19, the J gene TRBJ1-5, with D maybe TRBD1 (5 bases). Trimming shortened V by 7 bases and J by 0 bases, and 25 bases separated the two germline ends. The CDR3 contains 19 residues. The V gene's germline CDR1 is LNHDA and CDR2 SQIVND (reference sequence). The CDR3 DNA reads as TGTGCCAGTACCCTCCGGGTAGGACGAAAGGGGTATAGCAATCAGCCCCAGCATTTT. Its translation: CASTLRVGRKGYSNQPQHF.

V usage is TRBV6-5 and J usage is TRBJ2-7; 9 positions match TRBD1. Germline V gives CDR1 MNHEY, CDR2 SVGAGI. The CDR3 contains 15 residues. Trimming removed 3 bases from V and 5 bases from J; junction bases left unmatched: 8. CDR3 DNA: TGTGCCAGCAGTTATAGAGGGACAGGGTCTGACGAGCAGTACTTC. This translates into CASSYRGTGSDEQYF.

In its sample, this clone was seen once. The CDR3 sequence: CASSKEGSTEAFF. Written as DNA, the CDR3 is TGTGCCAGTAGTAAGGAGGGGTCCACTGAAGCTTTCTTT. The chain couples TRBV19 to TRBJ1-1; D might be TRBD1 (5 bases). V was pared by 4 bases and J by 4 bases, with 10 bases between. Germline lookup yields CDR1 LNHDA and CDR2 SQIVND (reference sequence). This CDR3 comprises 13 residues.

This clone came up once. V usage is TRBV19 and J usage is TRBJ1-2; the D gene is possibly TRBD1 (5 bases). Trimming removed 10 bases from V and 6 bases from J, with 15 bases in between. The V gene's germline CDR1 is LNHDA and CDR2 SQIVND (reference sequence). The CDR3 contains 12 residues. The CDR3 loop is CATTGPTHGYTF. In DNA form, the CDR3 reads TGTGCCACCACGGGACCCACCCATGGCTACACCTTC.

The gene calls are TRBV6-5 and TRBJ2-4; the D gene is possibly TRBD1 (5 bases). CDR3 size: 11 residues. V was shortened by 7 bases and J by 6 bases, with 7 bases between the two germline ends. CDR1 and CDR2 (germline): MNHEY, SVGAGI. CDR3 sequence reads: CASMGRNIQYF. The CDR3 DNA reads TGTGCCAGCATGGGGCGAAACATTCAGTACTTC.

The V gene is TRBV10-2, the J gene TRBJ1-5, with a tentative D call TRBD1 (6 bases). Germline loops: CDR1 WSHSY, CDR2 SAAADI. V was trimmed by 5 bases and J by 5 bases, leaving 10 bases between them. CDR3 length: 13 residues. The CDR3 sequence is CASSRGGDQPQHF. The CDR3 bases are TGCGCCAGCAGTAGAGGGGGGGATCAGCCCCAGCATTTT.

CDR3 sequence reads: CASSILAGSSYNEQFF. The CDR3, as DNA: TGTGCCAGCAGCATACTAGCGGGAAGCTCCTACAATGAGCAGTTCTTC. This rearrangement joins TRBV3-1 (or the pseudogene TRBV3-2) to TRBJ2-1; 10 nucleotides align to TRBD2. V dropped 5 bases and J dropped 0; count of bases not matched to a gene: 4. From germline, CDR1 is LGHDT and CDR2 YNNKEL (reference sequence). The length of the CDR3 is 16 residues.

This clone was counted a few times. The V and J genes are TRBV4-3 and TRBJ2-6; D might be TRBD2 (5 bases). V dropped 0 bases and J dropped 4 bases, with 10 bases sitting between them. The CDR3 runs 16 residues. CDR1 LGHNA and CDR2 YSLEER come from the germline V gene. The CDR3 reads CASSQDGTRGANVLTF. CDR3 in DNA: TGCGCCAGCAGCCAAGATGGTACTAGGGGGGCCAACGTCCTGACTTTC.

A few counts support this clone. This sequence joins TRBV7-2 and TRBJ2-7; 12 bases agree with TRBD2. With 5 bases clipped from V and 5 bases from J, the junction kept 7 bases outside the gene matches. This CDR3 region has 15 residues. Germline V gives CDR1 SGHTA, CDR2 FQGNSA. The CDR3: CASSPTSGSWNEQYF. In DNA form, the CDR3 reads TGTGCCAGCAGCCCGACTAGCGGGAGTTGGAACGAGCAGTACTTC.

The J gene is TRBJ2-2, the V gene TRBV24-1; D might be TRBD2 (6 bases). The CDR3 loop spans 18 amino acids. Trimming left V 3 bases short and J 0 bases short, with 16 bases between. Germline V gives CDR1 KGHDR, CDR2 SFDVKD. CDR3 DNA: TGTGCCACCAGTGATAATCAGGGCCGGAGGGCGAACACCGGGGAGCTGTTTTTT. It encodes CATSDNQGRRANTGELFF.

The V and J genes are TRBV5-1 and TRBJ2-5; D is uncertain. The ends were cut back, 0 bases at V and 2 bases at J, with 11 bases in the middle. Per the germline V gene, CDR1 is SGHRS and CDR2 is YFSETQ. The CDR3 sequence is 15 residues long. The CDR3 sequence is CASSLAGAEQETQYF. CDR3 in DNA: TGCGCCAGCAGCTTGGCAGGAGCAGAACAAGAGACCCAGTACTTC. The full variable domain, rest sourced from reference TRBV5-1 and TRBJ2-5, is KAGVTQTPRYLIKTRGQQVTLSCSPISGHRSVSWYQQTPGQGLQFLFEYFSETQRNKGNFPGRFSGRQFSNSRSEMNVSTLELGDSALYLCASSLAGAEQETQYFGPGTRLLVL.

This chain joins TRBV10-1 and TRBJ2-7; D may be TRBD1 (6 bases). Trimming pared 5 bases from V and 7 bases from J, leaving 15 bases between. Germline assignment: CDR1 WNHNN and CDR2 SYGVQD (reference sequence). The CDR3 totals 13 residues. The CDR3 sequence is CASSPAGASEQYF. CDR3 nucleotides: TGCGCCAGCAGTCCCGCAGGGGCGAGTGAGCAGTACTTC.